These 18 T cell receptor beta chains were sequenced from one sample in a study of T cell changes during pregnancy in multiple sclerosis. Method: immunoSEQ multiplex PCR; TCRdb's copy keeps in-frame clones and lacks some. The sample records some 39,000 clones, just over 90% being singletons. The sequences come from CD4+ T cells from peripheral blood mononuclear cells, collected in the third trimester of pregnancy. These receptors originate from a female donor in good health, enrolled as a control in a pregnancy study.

The CDR3 DNA follows: TGTGCCAGCAGTAGCCCGAATAACTATGGCTACACCTTC. Translation gives CASSSPNNYGYTF. The V gene is TRBV6-5, the J gene TRBJ1-2; D is unresolved. CDR1 and CDR2 from the germline V gene are MNHEY and SVGAGI. Between the trimmed V and J ends, which lost 5 bases and 1 base, there was a span of 8 bases. There are 13 residues in the CDR3.

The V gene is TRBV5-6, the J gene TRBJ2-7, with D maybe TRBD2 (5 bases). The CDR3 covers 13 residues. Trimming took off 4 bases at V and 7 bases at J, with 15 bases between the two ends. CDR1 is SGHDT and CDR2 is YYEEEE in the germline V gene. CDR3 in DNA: TGTGCCAGCAGCGCAGCCGGGCCGGGGGAGCAGTACTTC. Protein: CASSAAGPGEQYF.

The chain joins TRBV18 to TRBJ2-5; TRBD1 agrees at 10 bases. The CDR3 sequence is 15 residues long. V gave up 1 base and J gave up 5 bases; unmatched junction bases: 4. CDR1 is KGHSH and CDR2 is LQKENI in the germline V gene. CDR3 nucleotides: TGTGCCAGCTCACCACGACAGGGGGCGCGGGAGACCCAGTACTTC. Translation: CASSPRQGARETQYF.

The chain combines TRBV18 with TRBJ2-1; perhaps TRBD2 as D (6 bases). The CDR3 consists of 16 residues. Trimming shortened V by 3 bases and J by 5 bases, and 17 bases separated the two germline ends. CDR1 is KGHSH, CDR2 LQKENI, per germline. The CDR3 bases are TGTGCCAGCTCACCCCCGGAGGGGACGGGGAACAATGAGCAGTTCTTC. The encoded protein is CASSPPEGTGNNEQFF. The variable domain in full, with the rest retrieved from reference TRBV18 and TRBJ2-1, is NAGVMQNPRHLVRRRGQEARLRCSPMKGHSHVYWYRQLPEEGLKFMVYLQKENIIDESGMPKERFSAEFPKEGPSILRIQQVVRGDSAAYFCASSPPEGTGNNEQFFGPGTRLTVL.

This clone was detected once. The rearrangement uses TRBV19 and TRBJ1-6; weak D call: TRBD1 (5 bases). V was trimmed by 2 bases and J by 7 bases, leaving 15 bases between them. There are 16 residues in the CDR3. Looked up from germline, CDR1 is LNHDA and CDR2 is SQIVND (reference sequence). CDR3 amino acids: CASSIFPQVLNSPLHF. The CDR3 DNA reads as TGTGCCAGTAGTATATTTCCACAGGTGCTAAATTCACCCCTCCACTTT.

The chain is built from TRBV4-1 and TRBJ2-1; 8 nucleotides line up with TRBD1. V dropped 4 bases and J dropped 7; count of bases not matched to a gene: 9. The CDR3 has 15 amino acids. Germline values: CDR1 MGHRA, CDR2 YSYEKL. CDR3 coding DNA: TGCGCCAGCAGCCTCCCTTCAGGGGGCTTGAATGAGCAGTTCTTC. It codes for CASSLPSGGLNEQFF.

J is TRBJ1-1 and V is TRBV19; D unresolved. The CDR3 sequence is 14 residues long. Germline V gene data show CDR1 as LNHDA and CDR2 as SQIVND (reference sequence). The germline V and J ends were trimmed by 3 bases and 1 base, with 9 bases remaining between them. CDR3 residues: CASSIVAGNTEAFF. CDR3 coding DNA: TGTGCCAGTAGTATTGTAGCCGGGAACACTGAAGCTTTCTTT.

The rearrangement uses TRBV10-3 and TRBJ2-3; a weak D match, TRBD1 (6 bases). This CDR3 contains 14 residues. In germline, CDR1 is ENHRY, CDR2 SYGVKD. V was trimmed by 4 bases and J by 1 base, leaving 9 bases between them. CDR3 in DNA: TGTGCCATCAGTGTGGACAGAGGCACAGATACGCAGTATTTT. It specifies CAISVDRGTDTQYF.

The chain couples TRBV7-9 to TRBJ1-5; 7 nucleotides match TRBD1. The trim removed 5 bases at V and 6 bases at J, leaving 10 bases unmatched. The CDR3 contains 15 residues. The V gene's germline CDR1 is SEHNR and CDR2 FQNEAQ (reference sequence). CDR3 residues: CASSVRQGGSQPQHF. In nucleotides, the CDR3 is TGTGCCAGCAGCGTGAGACAGGGTGGTTCTCAGCCCCAGCATTTT.

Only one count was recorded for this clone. The DNA of the CDR3 is TGTGCCAGCAGCCGCGACAGGGTGGATGGCTACACCTTC. Protein sequence: CASSRDRVDGYTF. The chain has TRBV27 and TRBJ1-2, with TRBD1 identical over 7 bases. V was clipped by 6 bases and J by 6 bases; unmatched bases: 7. This CDR3 contains 13 residues. Per the germline V gene, CDR1 is MNHEY and CDR2 is SMNVEV (reference sequence).

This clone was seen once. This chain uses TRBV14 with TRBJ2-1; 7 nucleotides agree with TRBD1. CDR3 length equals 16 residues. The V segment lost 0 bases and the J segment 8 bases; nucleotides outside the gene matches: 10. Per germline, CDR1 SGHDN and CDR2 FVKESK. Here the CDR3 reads CASSQEGDSESDEQFF. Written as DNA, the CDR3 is TGTGCCAGCAGCCAAGAAGGGGACAGTGAAAGCGATGAGCAGTTCTTC.

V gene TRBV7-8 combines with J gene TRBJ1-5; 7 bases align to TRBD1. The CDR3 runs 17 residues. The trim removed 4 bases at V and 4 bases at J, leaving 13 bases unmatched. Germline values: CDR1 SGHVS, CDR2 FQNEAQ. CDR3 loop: CASSSRWTGGFNQPQHF. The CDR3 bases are TGTGCCAGCAGCTCGAGATGGACAGGAGGGTTTAATCAGCCCCAGCATTTT. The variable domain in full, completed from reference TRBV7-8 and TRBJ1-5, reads GAGVSQSPRYKVAKRGQDVALRCDPISGHVSLFWYQQALGQGPEFLTYFQNEAQLDKSGLPSDRFFAERPEGSVSTLKIQRTQQEDSAVYLCASSSRWTGGFNQPQHFGDGTRLSIL.

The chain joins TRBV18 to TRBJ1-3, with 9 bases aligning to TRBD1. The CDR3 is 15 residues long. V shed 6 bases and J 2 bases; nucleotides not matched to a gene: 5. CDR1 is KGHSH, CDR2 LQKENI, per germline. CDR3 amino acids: CASSLTGGPGNTIYF. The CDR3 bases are TGTGCCAGCTCGTTAACAGGGGGCCCTGGAAACACCATATATTTT.

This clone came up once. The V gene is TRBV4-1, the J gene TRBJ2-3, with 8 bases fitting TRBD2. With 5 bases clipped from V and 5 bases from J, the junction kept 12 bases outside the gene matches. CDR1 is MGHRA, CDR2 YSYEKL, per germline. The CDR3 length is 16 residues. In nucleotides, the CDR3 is TGCGCCAGCAGCTCCCCCGGGAGGGAGCTAGGAGATACGCAGTATTTT. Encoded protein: CASSSPGRELGDTQYF.

CDR3: CASSVQGSVADTQYF. The DNA for the CDR3 is TGTGCCAGCAGCGTACAGGGATCTGTAGCAGATACGCAGTATTTT. The chain carries TRBV9 and TRBJ2-3; perhaps TRBD1 as D (5 bases). V shed 1 base and J shed 4 bases, with 13 bases lying between them. From germline, CDR1 is SGDLS and CDR2 YYNGEE. This CDR3 spans 15 amino acids.

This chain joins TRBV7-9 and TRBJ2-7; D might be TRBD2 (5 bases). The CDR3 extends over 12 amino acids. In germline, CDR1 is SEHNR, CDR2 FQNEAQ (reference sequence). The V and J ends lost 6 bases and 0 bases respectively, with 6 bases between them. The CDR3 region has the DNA TGTGCCAGCAGACGGGACTCCTACGAGCAGTACTTC. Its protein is CASRRDSYEQYF. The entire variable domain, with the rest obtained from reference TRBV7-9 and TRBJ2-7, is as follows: DTGVSQNPRHKITKRGQNVTFRCDPISEHNRLYWYRQTLGQGPEFLTYFQNEAQLEKSRLLSDRFSAERPKGSFSTLEIQRTEQGDSAMYLCASRRDSYEQYFGPGTRLTVT.

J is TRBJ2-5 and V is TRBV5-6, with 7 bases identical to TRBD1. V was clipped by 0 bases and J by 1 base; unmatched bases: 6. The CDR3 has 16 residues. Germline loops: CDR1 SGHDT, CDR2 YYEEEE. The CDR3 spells CASSLGGGPIQETQYF. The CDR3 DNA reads TGTGCCAGCAGCTTGGGAGGGGGCCCCATCCAAGAGACCCAGTACTTC.

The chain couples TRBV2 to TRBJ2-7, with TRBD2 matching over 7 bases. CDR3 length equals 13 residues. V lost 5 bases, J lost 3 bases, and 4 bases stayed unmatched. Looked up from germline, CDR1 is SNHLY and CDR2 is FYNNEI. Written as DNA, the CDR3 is TGTGCCAGCAGTCTCGGGACTAACTACGAGCAGTACTTC. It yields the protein CASSLGTNYEQYF.